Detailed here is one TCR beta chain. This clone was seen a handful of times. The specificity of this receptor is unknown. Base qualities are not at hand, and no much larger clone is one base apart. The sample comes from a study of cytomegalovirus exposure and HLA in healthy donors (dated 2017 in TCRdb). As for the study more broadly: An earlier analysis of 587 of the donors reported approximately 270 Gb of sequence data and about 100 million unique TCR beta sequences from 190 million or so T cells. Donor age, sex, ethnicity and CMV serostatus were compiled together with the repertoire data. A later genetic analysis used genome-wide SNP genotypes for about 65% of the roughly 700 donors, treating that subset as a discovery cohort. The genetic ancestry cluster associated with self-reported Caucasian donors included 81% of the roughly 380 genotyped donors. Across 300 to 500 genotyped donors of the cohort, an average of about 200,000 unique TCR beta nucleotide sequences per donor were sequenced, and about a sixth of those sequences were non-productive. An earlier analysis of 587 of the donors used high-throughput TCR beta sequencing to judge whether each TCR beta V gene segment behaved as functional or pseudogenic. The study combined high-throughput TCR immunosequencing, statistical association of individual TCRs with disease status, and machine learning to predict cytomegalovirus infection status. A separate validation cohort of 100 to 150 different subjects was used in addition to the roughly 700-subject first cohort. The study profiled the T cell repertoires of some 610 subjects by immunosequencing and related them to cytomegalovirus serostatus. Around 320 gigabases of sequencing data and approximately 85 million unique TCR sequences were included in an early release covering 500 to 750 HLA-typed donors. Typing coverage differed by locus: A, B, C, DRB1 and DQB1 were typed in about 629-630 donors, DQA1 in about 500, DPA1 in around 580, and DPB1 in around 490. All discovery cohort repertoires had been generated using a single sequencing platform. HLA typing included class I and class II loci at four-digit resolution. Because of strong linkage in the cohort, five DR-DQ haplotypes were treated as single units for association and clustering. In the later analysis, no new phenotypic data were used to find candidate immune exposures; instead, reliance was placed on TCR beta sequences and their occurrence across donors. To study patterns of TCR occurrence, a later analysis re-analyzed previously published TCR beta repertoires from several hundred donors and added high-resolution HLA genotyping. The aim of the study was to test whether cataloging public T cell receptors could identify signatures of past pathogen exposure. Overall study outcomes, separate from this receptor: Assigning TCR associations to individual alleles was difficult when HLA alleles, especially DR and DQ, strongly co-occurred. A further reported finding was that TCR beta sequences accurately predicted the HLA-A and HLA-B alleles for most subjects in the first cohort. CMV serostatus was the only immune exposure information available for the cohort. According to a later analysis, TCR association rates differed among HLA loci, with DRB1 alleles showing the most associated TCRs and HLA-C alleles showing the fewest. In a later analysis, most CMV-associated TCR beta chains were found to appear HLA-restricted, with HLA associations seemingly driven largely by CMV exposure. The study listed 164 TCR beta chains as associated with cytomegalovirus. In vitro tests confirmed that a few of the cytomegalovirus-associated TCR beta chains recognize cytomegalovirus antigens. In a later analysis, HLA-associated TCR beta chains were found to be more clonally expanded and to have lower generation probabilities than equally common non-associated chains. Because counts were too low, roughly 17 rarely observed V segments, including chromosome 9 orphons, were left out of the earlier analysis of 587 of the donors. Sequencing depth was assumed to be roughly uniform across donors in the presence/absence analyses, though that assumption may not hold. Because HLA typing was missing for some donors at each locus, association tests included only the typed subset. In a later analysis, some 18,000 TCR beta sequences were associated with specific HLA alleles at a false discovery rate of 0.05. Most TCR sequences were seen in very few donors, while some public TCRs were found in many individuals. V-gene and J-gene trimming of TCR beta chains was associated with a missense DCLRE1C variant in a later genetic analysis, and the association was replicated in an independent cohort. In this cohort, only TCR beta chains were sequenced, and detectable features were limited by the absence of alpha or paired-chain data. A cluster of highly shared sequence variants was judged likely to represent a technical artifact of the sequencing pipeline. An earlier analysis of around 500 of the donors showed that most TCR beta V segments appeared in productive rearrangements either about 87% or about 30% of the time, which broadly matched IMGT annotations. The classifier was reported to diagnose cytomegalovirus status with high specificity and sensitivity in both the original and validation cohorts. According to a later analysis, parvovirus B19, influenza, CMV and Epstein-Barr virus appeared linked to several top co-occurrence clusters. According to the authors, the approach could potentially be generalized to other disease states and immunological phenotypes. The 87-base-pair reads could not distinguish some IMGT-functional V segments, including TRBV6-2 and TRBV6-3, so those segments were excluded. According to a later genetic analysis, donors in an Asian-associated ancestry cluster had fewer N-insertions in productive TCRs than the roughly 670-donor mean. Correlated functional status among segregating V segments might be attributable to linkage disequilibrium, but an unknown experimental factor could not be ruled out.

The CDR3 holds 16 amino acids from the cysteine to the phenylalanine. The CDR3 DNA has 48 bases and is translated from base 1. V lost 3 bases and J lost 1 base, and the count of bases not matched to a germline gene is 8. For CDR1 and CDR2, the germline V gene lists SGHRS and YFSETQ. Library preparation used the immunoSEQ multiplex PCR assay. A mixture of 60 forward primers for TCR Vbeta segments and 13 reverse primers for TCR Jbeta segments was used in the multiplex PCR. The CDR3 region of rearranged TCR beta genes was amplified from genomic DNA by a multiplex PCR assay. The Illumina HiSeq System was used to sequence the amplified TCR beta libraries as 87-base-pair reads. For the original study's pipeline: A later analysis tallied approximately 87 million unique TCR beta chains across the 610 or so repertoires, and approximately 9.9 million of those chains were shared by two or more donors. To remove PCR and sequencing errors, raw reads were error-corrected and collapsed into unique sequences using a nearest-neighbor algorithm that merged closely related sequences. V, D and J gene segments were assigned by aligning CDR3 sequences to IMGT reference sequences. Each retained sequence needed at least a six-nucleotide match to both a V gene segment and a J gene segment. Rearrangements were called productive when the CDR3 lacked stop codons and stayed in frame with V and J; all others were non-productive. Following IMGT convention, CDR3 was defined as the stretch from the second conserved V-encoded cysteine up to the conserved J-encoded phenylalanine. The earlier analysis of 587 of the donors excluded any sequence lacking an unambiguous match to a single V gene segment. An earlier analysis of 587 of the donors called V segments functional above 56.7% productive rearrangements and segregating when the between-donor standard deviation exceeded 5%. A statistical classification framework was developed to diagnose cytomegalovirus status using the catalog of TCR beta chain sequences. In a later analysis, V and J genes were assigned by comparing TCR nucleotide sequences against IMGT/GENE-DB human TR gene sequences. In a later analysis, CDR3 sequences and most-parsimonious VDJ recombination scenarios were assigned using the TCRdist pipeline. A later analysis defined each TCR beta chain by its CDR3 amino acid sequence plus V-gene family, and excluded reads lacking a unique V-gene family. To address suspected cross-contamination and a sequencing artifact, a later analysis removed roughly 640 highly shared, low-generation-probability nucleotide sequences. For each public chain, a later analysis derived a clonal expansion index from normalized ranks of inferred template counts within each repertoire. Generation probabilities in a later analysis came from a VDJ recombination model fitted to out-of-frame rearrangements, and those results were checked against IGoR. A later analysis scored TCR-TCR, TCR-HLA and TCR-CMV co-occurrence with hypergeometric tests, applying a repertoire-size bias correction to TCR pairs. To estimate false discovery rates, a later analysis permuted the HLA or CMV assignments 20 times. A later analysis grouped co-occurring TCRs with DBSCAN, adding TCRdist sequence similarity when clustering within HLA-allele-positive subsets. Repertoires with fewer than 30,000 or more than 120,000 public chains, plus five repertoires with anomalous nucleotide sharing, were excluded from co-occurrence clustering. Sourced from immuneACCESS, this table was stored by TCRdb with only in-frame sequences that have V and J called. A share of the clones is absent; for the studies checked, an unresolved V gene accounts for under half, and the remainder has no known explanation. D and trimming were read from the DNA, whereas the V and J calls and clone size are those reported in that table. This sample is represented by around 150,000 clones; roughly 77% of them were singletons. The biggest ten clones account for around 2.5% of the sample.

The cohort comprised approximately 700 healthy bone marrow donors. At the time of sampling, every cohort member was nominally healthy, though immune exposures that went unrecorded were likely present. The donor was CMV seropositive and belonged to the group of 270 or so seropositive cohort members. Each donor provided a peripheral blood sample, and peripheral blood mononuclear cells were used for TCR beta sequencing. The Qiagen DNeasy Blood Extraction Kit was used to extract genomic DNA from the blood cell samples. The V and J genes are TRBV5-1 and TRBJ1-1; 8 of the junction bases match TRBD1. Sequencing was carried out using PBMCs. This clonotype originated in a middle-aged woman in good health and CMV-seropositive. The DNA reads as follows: TGCGCCAGCAGCTCTGGCAGGGGGCGGGGGAACACTGAAGCTTTCTTT. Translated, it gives CASSSGRGRGNTEAFF. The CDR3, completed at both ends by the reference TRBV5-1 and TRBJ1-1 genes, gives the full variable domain KAGVTQTPRYLIKTRGQQVTLSCSPISGHRSVSWYQQTPGQGLQFLFEYFSETQRNKGNFPGRFSGRQFSNSRSEMNVSTLELGDSALYLCASSSGRGRGNTEAFFGQGTRLTVV.